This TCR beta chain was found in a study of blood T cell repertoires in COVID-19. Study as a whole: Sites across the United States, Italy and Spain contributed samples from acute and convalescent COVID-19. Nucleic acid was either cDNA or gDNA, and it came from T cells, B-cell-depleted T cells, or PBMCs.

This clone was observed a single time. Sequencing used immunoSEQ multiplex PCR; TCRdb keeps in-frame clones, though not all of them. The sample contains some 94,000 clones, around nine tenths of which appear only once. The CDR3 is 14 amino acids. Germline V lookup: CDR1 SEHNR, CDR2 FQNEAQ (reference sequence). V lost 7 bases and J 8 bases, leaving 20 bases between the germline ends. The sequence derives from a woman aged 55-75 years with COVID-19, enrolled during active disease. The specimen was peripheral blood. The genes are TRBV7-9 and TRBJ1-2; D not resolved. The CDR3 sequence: CASTRNRVGEGYTF. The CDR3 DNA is TGTGCCAGCACCCGAAATCGGGTCGGGGAAGGCTACACCTTC.